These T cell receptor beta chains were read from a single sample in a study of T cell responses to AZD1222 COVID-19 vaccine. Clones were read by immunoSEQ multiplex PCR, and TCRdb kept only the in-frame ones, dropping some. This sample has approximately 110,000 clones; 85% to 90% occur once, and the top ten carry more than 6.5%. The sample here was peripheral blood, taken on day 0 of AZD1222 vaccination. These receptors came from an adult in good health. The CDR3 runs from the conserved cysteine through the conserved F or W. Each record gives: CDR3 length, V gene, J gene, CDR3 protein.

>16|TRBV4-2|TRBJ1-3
CASSQYGPFSGNTIYF
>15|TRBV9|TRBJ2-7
CASSVGEGGPREQYF
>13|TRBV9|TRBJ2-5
CASSVTDQETQYF
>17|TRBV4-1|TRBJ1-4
CASSQWAGEAEIQKLFF
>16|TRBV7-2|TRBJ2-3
CASSLVGGNMVDTQYF
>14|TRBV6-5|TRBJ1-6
CASSYETGNSPLHF
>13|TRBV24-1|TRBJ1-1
CATSERGQTEAFF
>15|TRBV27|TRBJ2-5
CASSPRQGVRETQYF
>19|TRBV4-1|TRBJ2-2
CASSQDRAGGTERTGELFF
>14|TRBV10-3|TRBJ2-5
CAIRQGRGGETQYF
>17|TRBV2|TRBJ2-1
CASRETPGQGTYNEQFF
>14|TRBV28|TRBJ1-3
CASTSGGFGNTIYF
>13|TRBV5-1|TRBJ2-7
CASSHGQTYEQYF
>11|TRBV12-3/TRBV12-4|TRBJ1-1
CASPGNTEAFF
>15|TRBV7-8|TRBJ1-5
CASAPQGGGNQPQHF
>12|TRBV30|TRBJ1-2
CAWGGLGDGYTF
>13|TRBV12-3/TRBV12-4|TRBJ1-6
CASSPGGNSPLHF
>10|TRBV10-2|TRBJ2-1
CASSDVEQFF
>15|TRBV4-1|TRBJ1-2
CASSQDTAQSYGYTF
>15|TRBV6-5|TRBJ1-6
CASSYSISYNSPLHF
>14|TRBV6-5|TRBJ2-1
CASSLILGHDEQFF
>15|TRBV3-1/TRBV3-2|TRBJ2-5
CASSLKAGGRETQYF
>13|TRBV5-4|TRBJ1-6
CASSLEGNSPLHF
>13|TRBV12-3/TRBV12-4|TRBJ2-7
CASSLTKMYEQYF
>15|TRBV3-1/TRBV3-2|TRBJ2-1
CASSQVAGVPNEQFF
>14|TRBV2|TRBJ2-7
CASSEWVGVYEQYF